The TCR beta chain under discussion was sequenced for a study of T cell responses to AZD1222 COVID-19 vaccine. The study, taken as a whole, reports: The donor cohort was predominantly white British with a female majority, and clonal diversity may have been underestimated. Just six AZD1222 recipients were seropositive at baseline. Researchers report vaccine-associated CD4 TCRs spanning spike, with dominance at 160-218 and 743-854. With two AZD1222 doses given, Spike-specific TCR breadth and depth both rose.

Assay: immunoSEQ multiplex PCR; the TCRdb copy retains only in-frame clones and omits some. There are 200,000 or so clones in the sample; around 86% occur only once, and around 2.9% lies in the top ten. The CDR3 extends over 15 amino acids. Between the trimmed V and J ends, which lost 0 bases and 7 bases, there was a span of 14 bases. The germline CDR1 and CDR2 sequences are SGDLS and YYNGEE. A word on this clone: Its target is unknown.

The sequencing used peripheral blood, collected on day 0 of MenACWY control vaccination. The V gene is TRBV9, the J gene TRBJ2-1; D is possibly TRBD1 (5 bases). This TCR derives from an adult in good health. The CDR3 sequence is CASSVAGFPGNEQFF. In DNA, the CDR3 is TGTGCCAGCAGCGTAGCCGGGTTCCCAGGGAATGAGCAGTTCTTC.